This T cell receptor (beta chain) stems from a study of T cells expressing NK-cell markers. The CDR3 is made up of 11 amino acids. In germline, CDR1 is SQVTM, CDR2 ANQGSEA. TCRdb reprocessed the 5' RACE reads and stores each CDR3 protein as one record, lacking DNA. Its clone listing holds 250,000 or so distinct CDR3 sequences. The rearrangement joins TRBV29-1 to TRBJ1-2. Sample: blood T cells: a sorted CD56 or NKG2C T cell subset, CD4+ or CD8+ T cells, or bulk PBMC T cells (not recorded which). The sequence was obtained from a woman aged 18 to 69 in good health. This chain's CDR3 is CSVEGGYGYTF. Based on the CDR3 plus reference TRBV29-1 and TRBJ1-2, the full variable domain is SAVISQKPSRDICQRGTSLTIQCQVDSQVTMMFWYRQQPGQSLTLIATANQGSEATYESGFVIDKFPISRPNLTFSTLTVSNMSPEDSSIYLCSVEGGYGYTFGSGTRLTVV.